This passage covers 31 T cell receptor beta chains from one sample sequenced in a study of T-cell reconstitution after alpha-beta-depleted transplantation in children. Unique molecular identifiers were incorporated into the prepared TCRbeta library. TCRdb re-derived calls from the PCR reads in MiXCR, one entry per CDR3 protein. This table holds about a million distinct CDR3 sequences, roughly 31% found once. The material was PBMCs, mostly from graft donor cells, obtained 360 days after TCRalphabeta/CD19-depleted stem cell transplant. The receptors originated from a boy under two years old who had a stem cell transplant for SCID, so the T cells may come from the graft donor.

This chain connects TRBV5-4 to TRBJ2-7; D gene unclear. The CDR3 is 13 residues long. Trimming removed 1 base at V and 2 bases at J, with 7 bases between. The germline V gene has CDR1 SGHNT and CDR2 YYREEE (reference sequence). The DNA for the CDR3 is TGTGCCAGCAGCTTGAAACAGACCTACGAGCAGTACTTC. This encodes CASSLKQTYEQYF.

This clonotype was seen a handful of times. The genes are TRBV7-6 and TRBJ2-2; D unresolved. V was cut by 5 bases and J by 5 bases, with 21 bases left in between. CDR3 length equals 17 residues. Germline CDR1 SGHVS, CDR2 FNYEAQ. Here the CDR3 DNA reads TGTGCCAGCAGCGTTCGCGTGTCCCGGCACCTAACCGGGGAGCTGTTTTTT. Translating it yields CASSVRVSRHLTGELFF.

The CDR3 nucleotides read TGTGCCAGCAGCGCTAAGGCGCTAGTCCCGGATACGCAGTATTTT. As protein: CASSAKALVPDTQYF. The chain employs TRBV11-2 and TRBJ2-3; D remains ambiguous. CDR1 and CDR2 (germline): SGHAT, FQNNGV. The CDR3 is 15 residues long. Trimming cost V 5 bases and J 6 bases, with 18 bases left between them.

The genes are TRBV4-1 and TRBJ2-5; D gene uncertain. CDR1 is MGHRA and CDR2 is YSYEKL in the germline V gene. The CDR3 runs to 14 residues. Deletions cut 0 bases from V and 6 bases from J, with 11 bases between. The CDR3 DNA follows: TGCGCCAGCAGCCAAGACCCGGGCGTGAAGACCCAGTACTTC. It is translated as CASSQDPGVKTQYF.

This clonotype has just a few counts. The gene calls are TRBV7-8 and TRBJ1-4; D gene unclear. The germline V gene has CDR1 SGHVS and CDR2 FQNEAQ. Trimming pared 1 base from V and 4 bases from J, leaving 16 bases between. This CDR3 region has 17 residues. The CDR3 sequence is CASSLVGAVRNNEKLFF. CDR3 nucleotide sequence: TGTGCCAGCAGCTTAGTGGGCGCGGTCAGGAATAATGAAAAACTGTTTTTT.

This clonotype turned up a few times. V usage is TRBV11-1 and J usage is TRBJ2-5; unclear D gene. There are 15 residues in the CDR3. Germline CDR1 and CDR2: SGHAT and FQDESV (reference sequence). V lost 0 bases and J lost 0, with 8 bases in between. The CDR3 coding sequence is TGTGCCAGCAGCTTAGCCTCGGTGAACCAAGAGACCCAGTACTTC. Amino acids: CASSLASVNQETQYF.

This clonotype was seen a few times. This chain links TRBV11-2 with TRBJ2-5; D tentatively fits TRBD1 or TRBD2 (5 bases each). Germline V gene sequence: CDR1 SGHAT, CDR2 FQNNGV. V lost 0 bases and J lost 1, with 9 bases in between. The CDR3 sequence is 15 residues long. Here the CDR3 reads CASSLDGTLQETQYF. CDR3 coding DNA: TGTGCCAGCAGCTTAGACGGGACGCTCCAAGAGACCCAGTACTTC.

This chain joins TRBV4-2 and TRBJ2-7; 12 bases align to TRBD1. The CDR3 is made up of 16 amino acids. Unmatched junction bases numbered 5, after V lost 1 base and J lost 4 bases. Germline V CDR1 and CDR2: LGHNA, YNFKEQ. This CDR3 is CASSQVGTGGGYEQYF. CDR3 nucleotide sequence: TGTGCCAGCAGCCAAGTGGGGACAGGGGGCGGGTACGAGCAGTACTTC.

The table lists this clonotype with many counts. The chain combines TRBV12-3 or TRBV12-4 with TRBJ2-1, with TRBD2 matching over 9 bases. Losses at the gene ends were 6 bases for V and 3 bases for J; bases not matched to a gene: 6. The CDR3 sequence is 15 residues long. The CDR3 region is CASSQTSGRYNEQFF. The CDR3, as DNA: TGTGCCAGCAGCCAAACTAGCGGGCGCTACAATGAGCAGTTCTTC.

This clonotype was observed a handful of times. The rearrangement uses TRBV3-1 and TRBJ2-2, with 7 bases that match TRBD2. The CDR3 contains 16 residues. Trimming removed 2 bases from V and 0 bases from J; junction bases left unmatched: 3. From germline, CDR1 is LGHDT and CDR2 YNNKEL (reference sequence). The chain's CDR3 is CASSQSGGANTGELFF. Here the CDR3 DNA reads TGTGCCAGCAGCCAAAGTGGGGGGGCGAACACCGGGGAGCTGTTTTTT.

V usage is TRBV10-3 and J usage is TRBJ2-2, with D hard to call. Germline V gene lookup returns CDR1 ENHRY and CDR2 SYGVKD. V was cut by 4 bases and J by 0 bases, with 9 bases left in between. CDR3 length: 15 amino acids. This chain's CDR3 is CAISVGVANTGELFF. CDR3 coding DNA: TGTGCCATCAGTGTTGGGGTGGCGAACACCGGGGAGCTGTTTTTT.

This sequence joins TRBV18 and TRBJ2-3; a weak D match, TRBD2 (6 bases). Deletions cut 8 bases from V and 6 bases from J, with 15 bases between. Germline V gives CDR1 KGHSH, CDR2 LQKENI. The CDR3 has 13 residues. CDR3 loop: CASGGRAKDTQYF. CDR3 coding DNA: TGTGCCAGCGGGGGGAGAGCGAAGGATACGCAGTATTTT. Full variable domain (outside the CDR3, taken from reference TRBV18 and TRBJ2-3): NAGVMQNPRHLVRRRGQEARLRCSPMKGHSHVYWYRQLPEEGLKFMVYLQKENIIDESGMPKERFSAEFPKEGPSILRIQQVVRGDSAAYFCASGGRAKDTQYFGPGTRLTVL.

The chain uses TRBV3-1 and TRBJ1-6, with D maybe TRBD1 (6 bases). Trimming shortened V by 4 bases and J by 6 bases, and 13 bases separated the two germline ends. Germline CDR1 is LGHDT and CDR2 is YNNKEL (reference sequence). The CDR3 covers 15 residues. CDR3 protein: CASSLVEGGNSPLHF. DNA of the CDR3: TGTGCCAGCAGCCTCGTGGAAGGGGGTAATTCACCCCTCCACTTT.

CDR3 DNA: TGTGCCAGCAGTTTACGGACTAGCGGGGATGGGAAGCAGTTCTTC. This encodes CASSLRTSGDGKQFF. The chain employs TRBV12-3 or TRBV12-4 and TRBJ2-1; 12 bases fit TRBD2. J lost 11 bases, V lost 2 bases, and 7 bases had no gene match. The CDR3 runs to 15 residues.

This clonotype has only a few counts. The chain has TRBV19 and TRBJ2-5; D is perhaps TRBD2 (6 bases). The ends were cut back, 6 bases at V and 4 bases at J, with 15 bases in the middle. This CDR3 is built from 14 residues. Germline CDR1 and CDR2: LNHDA and SQIVND (reference sequence). The CDR3 spells CASRAGVGGETQYF. Here the CDR3 DNA reads TGTGCCAGTAGGGCCGGCGTCGGGGGAGAGACCCAGTACTTC.

The J gene is TRBJ2-3, the V gene TRBV3-1, with 7 bases that match TRBD2. V shed 1 base, J shed 6 bases, and the junction held 7 bases outside the gene matches. Germline lookup yields CDR1 LGHDT and CDR2 YNNKEL (reference sequence). The CDR3 covers 15 residues. The CDR3 nucleotides read TGTGCCAGCAGCCAAGTAGCTAGGGAGGGGGATACGCAGTATTTT. Translation gives CASSQVAREGDTQYF.

This clonotype was found a few times. V and J are TRBV12-3 or TRBV12-4 and TRBJ2-2; D is uncertain. Trimming shortened V by 5 bases and J by 5 bases, and 9 bases separated the two germline ends. The CDR3 is 13 residues long. In nucleotides, the CDR3 is TGTGCCAGCAGTGGCAGGTTTACCGGGGAGCTGTTTTTT. It translates to CASSGRFTGELFF.

The J gene is TRBJ2-1, the V gene TRBV5-6, with D unresolved. The ends were cut back, 4 bases at V and 9 bases at J, with 11 bases in the middle. The CDR3 sequence is 12 residues long. The germline gives CDR1 SGHDT, CDR2 YYEEEE. The CDR3 spells CASSLLPGEQFF. The CDR3 region has the DNA TGTGCCAGCAGCCTCCTACCGGGTGAGCAGTTCTTC.

The CDR3 DNA follows: TGTGCCAGCAGTCCCACAGGGATCGGTACTGAAGCTTTCTTT. Its translation is CASSPTGIGTEAFF. The genes are TRBV12-3 or TRBV12-4 and TRBJ1-1, with D possibly being TRBD1 (6 bases). The CDR3 has 14 amino acids. V shed 5 bases and J shed 5 bases, with 15 bases lying between them.

The chain recombines TRBV11-1 with TRBJ1-1, with D possibly being TRBD1 (5 bases). The ends were cut back, 1 base at V and 7 bases at J, with 13 bases in the middle. The CDR3 loop spans 14 amino acids. Germline CDR1 SGHAT, CDR2 FQDESV (reference sequence). This CDR3 is CASSLGERGNEAFF. The CDR3 DNA follows: TGTGCCAGCAGCTTAGGAGAAAGGGGTAATGAAGCTTTCTTT.

This chain joins TRBV5-1 and TRBJ2-7; D not certain. Trimming left V 3 bases short and J 2 bases short, with 9 bases between. Germline loops: CDR1 SGHRS, CDR2 YFSETQ. The CDR3 is 13 residues long. The CDR3 sequence is CASSSRSTYEQYF. CDR3 bases: TGCGCCAGCAGCTCCCGAAGCACCTACGAGCAGTACTTC. The full variable domain, rest sourced from reference TRBV5-1 and TRBJ2-7, is KAGVTQTPRYLIKTRGQQVTLSCSPISGHRSVSWYQQTPGQGLQFLFEYFSETQRNKGNFPGRFSGRQFSNSRSEMNVSTLELGDSALYLCASSSRSTYEQYFGPGTRLTVT.

V usage is TRBV5-4 and J usage is TRBJ2-3; TRBD2 matches at 9 bases. CDR1 SGHNT and CDR2 YYREEE come from the germline V gene (reference sequence). The CDR3 spans 16 residues. V shed 5 bases, J shed 4 bases, and the junction held 11 bases outside the gene matches. For the CDR3, the DNA is TGTGCCAGCAGTGCGGGGGGGGGCGCTTTGGCAGATACGCAGTATTTT. It codes for CASSAGGGALADTQYF.

The sample holds a few counts of this clonotype. The chain is built from TRBV15 and TRBJ2-6; D not certain. The V gene's germline CDR1 is LNHNV and CDR2 YYDKDF (reference sequence). The ends were cut back, 0 bases at V and 1 base at J, with 7 bases in the middle. The CDR3 contains 16 residues. The CDR3 protein is CATSREVTSGANVLTF. CDR3 sequence (DNA): TGTGCCACCAGCAGAGAGGTCACATCTGGGGCCAACGTCCTGACTTTC.

This clonotype was seen just once. The chain has TRBV12-3 or TRBV12-4 and TRBJ2-3; 9 bases are a match to TRBD1. J gave up 12 bases and V 8 bases, and 6 bases lay outside the gene matches. This CDR3 contains 11 residues. The CDR3 sequence: CASGNRGHQYF. Written as DNA, the CDR3 is TGTGCCAGCGGAAACAGGGGGCATCAGTATTTT.

This clonotype turned up a few times. V is TRBV10-2 and J is TRBJ2-2; D possibly uses TRBD1 or TRBD2 (5 bases each). V shed 6 bases and J shed 1 base, with 9 bases lying between them. Germline V lookup: CDR1 WSHSY, CDR2 SAAADI. The CDR3 has 14 amino acids. The DNA for the CDR3 is TGCGCCAGCAGGGGGGTTATGAACACCGGGGAGCTGTTTTTT. Translation gives CASRGVMNTGELFF.

This rearrangement joins TRBV20-1 to TRBJ1-3; D uncertain. The CDR3 contains 14 residues. The V gene's germline CDR1 is DFQATT and CDR2 SNEGSKA (reference sequence). V lost 4 bases and J 2 bases, leaving 12 bases between the germline ends. The DNA for the CDR3 is TGCAGTGCTACTCACAGCTTCCCTGGAAACACCATATATTTT. Its translation: CSATHSFPGNTIYF.

In this sample, this clonotype turned up many times. This rearrangement joins TRBV7-3 to TRBJ1-2; D not certain. The CDR3 has 13 amino acids. In germline, CDR1 is SGHTA, CDR2 FQGTGA. Trimming pared 3 bases from V and 4 bases from J, leaving 9 bases between. The CDR3 DNA reads TGTGCCAGCAGCTTGGACGGGTCCTATGGCTACACCTTC. Protein sequence: CASSLDGSYGYTF. The whole variable domain, filled in from reference TRBV7-3 and TRBJ1-2, reads GAGVSQTPSNKVTEKGKYVELRCDPISGHTALYWYRQSLGQGPEFLIYFQGTGAADDSGLPNDRFFAVRPEGSVSTLKIQRTERGDSAVYLCASSLDGSYGYTFGSGTRLTVV.

This chain uses TRBV4-2 with TRBJ1-3; D may be TRBD1 (5 bases). This CDR3 spans 16 amino acids. Germline V gene data show CDR1 as LGHNA and CDR2 as YNFKEQ. The V and J ends lost 1 base and 3 bases respectively, with 13 bases between them. The CDR3 reads CASSQVVGAGGNTIYF. The CDR3 DNA reads TGTGCCAGCAGCCAAGTGGTAGGGGCGGGTGGAAACACCATATATTTT.

This clonotype was detected a few times. The chain recombines TRBV4-3 with TRBJ2-6; D is perhaps TRBD1 or TRBD2 (5 bases each). The length of the CDR3 is 18 residues. Trimming removed 0 bases at V and 0 bases at J, with 12 bases between. Germline V CDR1 and CDR2: LGHNA, YSLEER. The CDR3 reads CASSQDWSGLSGANVLTF. The CDR3 nucleotides are TGCGCCAGCAGCCAAGATTGGTCGGGGCTCTCTGGGGCCAACGTCCTGACTTTC.

This clonotype occurred many times. This rearrangement joins TRBV20-1 to TRBJ1-3; no firm D call. Germline CDR1 is DFQATT and CDR2 is SNEGSKA (reference sequence). V was pared by 1 base and J by 5 bases, with 3 bases between. The CDR3 extends over 11 amino acids. The CDR3 sequence: CSARVRNTIYF. DNA of the CDR3: TGCAGTGCTAGAGTCAGAAACACCATATATTTT.

In this sample, this clonotype turned up a few times. The genes are TRBV29-1 and TRBJ1-2; TRBD1 matches 7 bases. V shed 6 bases and J 8 bases; nucleotides not matched to a gene: 9. The CDR3 length is 12 residues. Germline V gene sequence: CDR1 SQVTM, CDR2 ANQGSEA. The CDR3: CSVDDRAGGYTF. The CDR3 nucleotides are TGCAGCGTGGATGACAGGGCGGGGGGCTACACCTTC.